This T cell receptor beta chain was sequenced in a study of post-analysis software for immune sequencing data. TCR beta libraries were prepared from cDNA with unique molecular identifiers. TCRdb independently ran MiXCR on the PCR reads; one entry per CDR3 protein. The data show 650,000 to 900,000 distinct CDR3 sequences, 35% to 55% seen once. Sequenced material: blood. This sequence was found in a girl aged 5-17 years with multiple sclerosis.

CDR3 sequence reads: CASSSPSRFDEQFF. The CDR3 region has the DNA TGTGCCAGCAGCTCTCCATCTCGGTTCGATGAGCAGTTCTTC. This sequence joins TRBV11-2 and TRBJ2-1; D uncertain. V shed 4 bases and J shed 8 bases, with 15 bases lying between them. There are 14 residues in the CDR3. Germline values: CDR1 SGHAT, CDR2 FQNNGV.